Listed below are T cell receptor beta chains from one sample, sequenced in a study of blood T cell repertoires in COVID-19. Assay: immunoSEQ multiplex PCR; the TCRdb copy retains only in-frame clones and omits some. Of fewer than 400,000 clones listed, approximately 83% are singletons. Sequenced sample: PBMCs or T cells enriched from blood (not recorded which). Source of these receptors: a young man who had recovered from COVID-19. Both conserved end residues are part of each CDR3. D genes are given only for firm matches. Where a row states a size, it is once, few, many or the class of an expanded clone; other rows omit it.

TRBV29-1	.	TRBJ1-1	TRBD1	CSVATGAEVAFF	TGCAGCGTTGCTACAGGGGCCGAGGTGGCTTTCTTT
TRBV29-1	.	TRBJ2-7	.	CSVVGLGQMRDEQYF	TGCAGCGTTGTGGGACTGGGACAGATGCGCGACGAGCAGTACTTC
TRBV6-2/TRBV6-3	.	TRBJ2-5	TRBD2	CASSYSRGALETQYF	TGTGCCAGCAGTTACTCGCGGGGGGCCTTGGAGACCCAGTACTTC
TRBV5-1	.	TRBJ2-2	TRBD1	CASSAGQGYTGELFF	TGCGCCAGCAGCGCGGGACAGGGGTACACCGGGGAGCTGTTTTTT
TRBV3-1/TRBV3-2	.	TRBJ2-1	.	CASSQDRGGWNEQFF	TGTGCCAGCAGCCAAGATCGGGGAGGCTGGAATGAGCAGTTCTTC
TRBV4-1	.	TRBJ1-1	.	CASSQAPGMNTEAFF	TGCGCCAGCAGCCAAGCCCCAGGGATGAACACTGAAGCTTTCTTT
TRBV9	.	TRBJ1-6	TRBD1	CASSDRDSWGISPLHF	TGTGCCAGCAGCGACCGGGACAGTTGGGGGATTTCACCCCTCCACTTT
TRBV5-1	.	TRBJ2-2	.	CASSLVAMGGAGELFF	TGCGCCAGCAGCTTGGTTGCAATGGGGGGTGCCGGGGAGCTGTTTTTT
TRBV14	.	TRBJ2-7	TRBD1	CASRGRGPSYEQYF	TGTGCCAGCAGGGGAAGGGGGCCCTCCTACGAGCAGTACTTC
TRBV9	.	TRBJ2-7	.	CASSVGGDAYEQYF	TGTGCCAGCAGCGTAGGGGGGGACGCCTACGAGCAGTACTTC
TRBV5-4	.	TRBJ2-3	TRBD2	CASSLVYLAGHTQYF	TGTGCCAGCAGCTTGGTCTACCTAGCGGGACATACGCAGTATTTT
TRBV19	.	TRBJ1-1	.	CARPQGPLNTEAFF	TGTGCCAGACCTCAGGGGCCCTTGAACACTGAAGCTTTCTTT
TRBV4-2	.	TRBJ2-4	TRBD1	CASSHPDREDIQYF	TGTGCCAGCAGCCACCCGGACAGGGAGGACATTCAGTACTTC
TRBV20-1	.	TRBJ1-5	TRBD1	CSASRRQGENQPQHF	TGCAGTGCTAGTCGGCGACAGGGGGAAAATCAGCCCCAGCATTTT
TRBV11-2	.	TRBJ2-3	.	CASSLRGSTDTQYF	TGTGCCAGCAGCTTGCGGGGAAGCACAGATACGCAGTATTTT
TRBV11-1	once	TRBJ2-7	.	CASSFLQDSSYEQYF	TGTGCCAGCAGCTTTCTACAGGATTCCTCCTACGAGCAGTACTTC
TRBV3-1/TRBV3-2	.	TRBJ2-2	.	CASSQAGTTGGELFF	TGTGCCAGCAGCCAAGCGGGTACTACGGGCGGGGAGCTGTTTTTT
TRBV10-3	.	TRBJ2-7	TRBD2	CAISVRGGTYEQYF	TGTGCCATCAGTGTTAGGGGAGGGACCTACGAGCAGTACTTC
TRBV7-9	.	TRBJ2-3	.	CASSLAGGLDTQYF	TGTGCCAGCAGCTTAGCGGGGGGGCTCGATACGCAGTATTTT
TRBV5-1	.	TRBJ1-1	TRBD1	CASSSGTGRTNTEAFF	TGCGCCAGCAGCAGCGGGACAGGGAGGACGAACACTGAAGCTTTCTTT
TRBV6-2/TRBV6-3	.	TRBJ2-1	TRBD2	CASSPTGGGYNEQFF	TGTGCCAGCAGCCCCACCGGGGGGGGATACAATGAGCAGTTCTTC
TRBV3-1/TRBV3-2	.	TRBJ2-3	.	CASSPHPSRDTQYF	TGTGCCAGCAGCCCCCACCCAAGCCGGGATACGCAGTATTTT
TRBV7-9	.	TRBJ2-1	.	CASSFHRGSYYNEQFF	TGTGCCAGCAGCTTCCACCGGGGGTCCTACTACAATGAGCAGTTCTTC
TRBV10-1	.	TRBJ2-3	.	CASSLGWGAAADTQYF	TGCGCCAGCAGCCTGGGGTGGGGAGCGGCGGCGGATACGCAGTATTTT
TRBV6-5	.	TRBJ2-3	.	CASSSPHRTDTQYF	TGTGCCAGCAGTTCTCCACACAGGACAGATACGCAGTATTTT
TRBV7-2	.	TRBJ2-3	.	CASSFPSTDTQYF	TGTGCCAGCAGCTTCCCAAGCACAGATACGCAGTATTTT
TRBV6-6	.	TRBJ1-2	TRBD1	CASIPGTANYGYTF	TGTGCCAGCATCCCCGGGACAGCTAACTATGGCTACACCTTC
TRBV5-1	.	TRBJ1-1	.	CASSHGQRESTEAFF	TGCGCCAGCAGCCACGGACAGAGAGAAAGCACTGAAGCTTTCTTT
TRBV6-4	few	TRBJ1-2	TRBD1	CASRPGQGALDYGYTF	TGTGCCAGCAGGCCGGGACAGGGGGCCCTAGACTATGGCTACACCTTC
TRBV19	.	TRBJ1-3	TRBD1	CASSPRGQGGQNSGNTIYF	TGTGCCAGTAGCCCCCGAGGACAGGGGGGACAAAACTCTGGAAACACCATATATTTT
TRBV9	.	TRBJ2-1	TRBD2	CASSVGVGGNEQFF	TGTGCCAGCAGCGTAGGAGTGGGAGGGAATGAGCAGTTCTTC
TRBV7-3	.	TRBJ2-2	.	CASRGPNTGELFF	TGTGCCAGCAGGGGCCCCAACACCGGGGAGCTGTTTTTT
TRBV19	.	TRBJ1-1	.	CASSIWGGREVEAFF	TGTGCCAGTAGTATATGGGGGGGCCGTGAGGTTGAAGCTTTCTTT
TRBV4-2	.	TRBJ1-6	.	CASSLSQGTYNSPLHF	TGTGCCAGCAGCCTATCACAGGGAACCTATAATTCACCCCTCCACTTT
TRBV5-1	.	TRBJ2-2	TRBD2	CASSSHSGGLDTGELFF	TGCGCCAGCAGCTCCCATTCGGGGGGGCTCGACACCGGGGAGCTGTTTTTT
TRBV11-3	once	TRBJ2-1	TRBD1	CASSLLTGGEQFF	TGTGCCAGCAGCTTACTGACAGGGGGAGAGCAGTTCTTC
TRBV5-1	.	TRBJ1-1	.	CASSTPHTGLAEAFF	TGCGCCAGCAGCACTCCCCACACGGGGTTAGCTGAAGCTTTCTTT
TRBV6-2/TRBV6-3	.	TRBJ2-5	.	CASSYRGKETQYF	TGTGCCAGCAGTTACCGGGGGAAAGAGACCCAGTACTTC
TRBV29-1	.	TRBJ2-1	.	CSVVAGAGNEQFF	TGCAGCGTCGTGGCGGGGGCGGGCAATGAGCAGTTCTTC
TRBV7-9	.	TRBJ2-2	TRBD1	CASRGTGDTWNTGELFF	TGTGCCAGCAGGGGGACAGGGGACACCTGGAACACCGGGGAGCTGTTTTTT
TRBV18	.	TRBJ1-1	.	CASADYEREAFF	TGTGCCAGCGCAGATTACGAGAGGGAGGCTTTCTTT
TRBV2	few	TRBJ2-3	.	CASKPDTGTDTQYF	TGTGCCAGCAAACCGGACACAGGGACAGATACGCAGTATTTT